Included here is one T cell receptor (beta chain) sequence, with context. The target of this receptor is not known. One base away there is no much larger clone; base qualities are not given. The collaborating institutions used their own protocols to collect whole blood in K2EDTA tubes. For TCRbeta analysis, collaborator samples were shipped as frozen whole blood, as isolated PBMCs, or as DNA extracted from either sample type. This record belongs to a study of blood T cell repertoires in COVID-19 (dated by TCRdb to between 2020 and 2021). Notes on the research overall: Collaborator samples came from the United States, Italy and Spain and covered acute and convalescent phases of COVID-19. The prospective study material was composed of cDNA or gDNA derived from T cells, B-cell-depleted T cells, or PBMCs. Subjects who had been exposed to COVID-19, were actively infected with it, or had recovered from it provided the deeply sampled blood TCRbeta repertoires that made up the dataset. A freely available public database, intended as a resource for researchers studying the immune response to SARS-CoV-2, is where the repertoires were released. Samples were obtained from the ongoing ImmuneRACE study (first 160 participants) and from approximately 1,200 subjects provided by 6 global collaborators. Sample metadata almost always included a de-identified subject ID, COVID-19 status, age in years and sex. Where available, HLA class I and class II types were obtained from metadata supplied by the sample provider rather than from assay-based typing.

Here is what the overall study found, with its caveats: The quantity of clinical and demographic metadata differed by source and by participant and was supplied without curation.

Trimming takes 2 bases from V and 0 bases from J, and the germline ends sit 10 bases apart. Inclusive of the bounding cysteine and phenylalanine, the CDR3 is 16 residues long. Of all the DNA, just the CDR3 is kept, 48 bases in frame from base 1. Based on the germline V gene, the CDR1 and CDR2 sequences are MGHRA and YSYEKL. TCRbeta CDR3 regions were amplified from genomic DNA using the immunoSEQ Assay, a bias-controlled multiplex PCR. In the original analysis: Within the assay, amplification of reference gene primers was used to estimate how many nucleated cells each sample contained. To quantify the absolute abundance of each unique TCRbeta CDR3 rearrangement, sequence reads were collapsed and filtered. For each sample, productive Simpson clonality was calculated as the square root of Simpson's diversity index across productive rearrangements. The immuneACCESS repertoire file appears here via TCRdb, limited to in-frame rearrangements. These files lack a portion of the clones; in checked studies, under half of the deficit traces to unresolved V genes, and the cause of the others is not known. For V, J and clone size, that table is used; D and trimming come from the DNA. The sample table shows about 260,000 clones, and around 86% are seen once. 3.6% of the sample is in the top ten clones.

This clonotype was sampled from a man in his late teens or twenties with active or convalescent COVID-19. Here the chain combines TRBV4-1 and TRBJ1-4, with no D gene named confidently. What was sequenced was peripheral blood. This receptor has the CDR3 CASSQIGRATNEKLFF. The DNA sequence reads TGCGCCAGCAGCCAAATTGGGCGGGCAACTAATGAAAAACTGTTTTTT.